Shown below are 25 T cell receptor beta chains from a single sample sequenced in a study of vaccination effects on CD4 cells after COVID-19. Antigen-specific CD4+ T cells were first expanded with viral peptide pools by the ViraFEST assay and only then sequenced. Scientists isolated CD4+ T cells after a roughly ten-day culture period ended. The cohort was immunized with two doses of either the BNT162b2 or mRNA-1273 vaccine. Their antigens are not known. Clones were sequenced by immunoSEQ multiplex PCR, and TCRdb holds only the in-frame ones, with some missing. The sample gives tens of thousands of clones, more than 60% of which show up once; 20% to 25% is in the top ten. The sequenced sample was CD4+ T cells from PBMCs cultured with HCoV-NL63 spike peptides, obtained after COVID-19 vaccination. The receptors come from a human donor who received a COVID-19 vaccine.

This clone was recorded only once. The chain carries TRBV7-2 and TRBJ1-4; 7 nucleotides align to TRBD1. CDR1 is SGHTA and CDR2 is FQGNSA in the germline V gene. The CDR3 has 14 amino acids. With 6 bases clipped from V and 8 bases from J, the junction kept 9 bases outside the gene matches. CDR3: CASRLQGSGEKLFF. The CDR3 DNA reads TGTGCCAGCAGGTTACAGGGGTCGGGGGAAAAACTGTTTTTT.

The chain combines TRBV7-2 with TRBJ2-1; weak D call: TRBD2 (6 bases). Per germline, CDR1 SGHTA and CDR2 FQGNSA. Trimming shortened V by 2 bases and J by 7 bases, and 15 bases separated the two germline ends. There are 15 residues in the CDR3. The CDR3 coding sequence is TGTGCCAGCAGCTTACAAGCGGCTAGCGTAAATGAGCAGTTCTTC. Translating gives CASSLQAASVNEQFF.

This clone is labeled medium-sized. V and J are TRBV30 and TRBJ1-2, with 7 bases fitting TRBD1. Germline loops: CDR1 GTSNPN, CDR2 SVGIG (reference sequence). Trimming at V came to 2 bases and at J to 4 bases, leaving 7 bases not matched to a gene. The CDR3 spans 14 residues. The CDR3 DNA reads TGTGCCTGGAGTAAGGCCAGGGGGGGCTATGGCTACACCTTC. Amino acid sequence: CAWSKARGGYGYTF.

The chain links TRBV11-2 to TRBJ1-2, with 7 bases that match TRBD1. CDR1 SGHAT and CDR2 FQNNGV come from the germline V gene. The CDR3 extends over 19 amino acids. J gave up 7 bases and V 2 bases, and 22 bases lay outside the gene matches. CDR3 coding DNA: TGTGCCAGCAGCTTACGACAGGGACTACTAAGGGCCGACGAGAGTGGCTACACCTTC. Its translation is CASSLRQGLLRADESGYTF.

The chain employs TRBV28 and TRBJ1-4; D gene ambiguous. The CDR3 length is 14 residues. The germline V gene encodes CDR1 MDHEN and CDR2 SYDVKM. Trimming left V 3 bases short and J 7 bases short, with 12 bases between. The CDR3 DNA reads as TGTGCCAGCAGTTTGTCCGGGGAGGGTGAAAAACTGTTTTTT. As protein: CASSLSGEGEKLFF.

This clone was counted a single time. This chain links TRBV28 with TRBJ2-1, with TRBD2 matching over 7 bases. The junction had 8 bases not matched to a gene; V was cut back by 8 bases and J by 7 bases. Germline-derived CDR1 and CDR2 are MDHEN and SYDVKM. The CDR3 sequence is 13 residues long. The CDR3 DNA reads as TGTGCCAGCGGGGGGGGTCTGGGGAATGAGCAGTTCTTC. Its translation is CASGGGLGNEQFF.

This clone turned up a few times. The chain employs TRBV21-1 and TRBJ1-1. TRBV21-1 counts as a pseudogene. The CDR3 loop spans 14 amino acids. The CDR3 loop is CASSKTRGGPEAFF. CDR3 in DNA: TGTGCCAGCAGCAAAACCCGGGGGGGACCTGAAGCTTTCTTT.

This clone was detected only a few times. The rearrangement joins TRBV3-1 (or the pseudogene TRBV3-2) to TRBJ2-2; possibly TRBD1 or TRBD2 for D (6 bases each). The CDR3 contains 16 residues. V shed 0 bases and J shed 3 bases, with 11 bases lying between them. Germline values: CDR1 LGHDT, CDR2 YNNKEL (reference sequence). CDR3 sequence: CASSQEGGWDTGELFF. The CDR3 DNA is TGTGCCAGCAGCCAAGAAGGGGGGTGGGACACCGGGGAGCTGTTTTTT.

The chain employs TRBV7-9 and TRBJ1-2, with D perhaps matching TRBD1 (5 bases). Trimming removed 6 bases from V and 5 bases from J, with 13 bases in between. This CDR3 has 13 amino acids. Per the germline V gene, CDR1 is SEHNR and CDR2 is FQNEAQ (reference sequence). The CDR3 DNA sequence: TGTGCCAGCAGGGACGGGACGGATTATGGCTACACCTTC. Protein product: CASRDGTDYGYTF.

This clone occurred a few times. The chain has TRBV6-2 or TRBV6-3 and TRBJ1-1; a possible D gene is TRBD1 (5 bases). Germline V CDR1 and CDR2: MNHEY, SVGEGT. Trimming pared 8 bases from V and 5 bases from J, leaving 21 bases between. This CDR3 comprises 15 residues. Here the CDR3 reads CASRRVAGPRTEAFF. CDR3 DNA sequence: TGTGCCAGCCGCCGTGTCGCAGGGCCTCGGACTGAAGCTTTCTTT.

This chain links TRBV2 with TRBJ1-4; 7 bases map to TRBD1. Germline V gene lookup returns CDR1 SNHLY and CDR2 FYNNEI. This CDR3 contains 14 residues. The trim removed 4 bases at V and 11 bases at J, leaving 10 bases unmatched. The CDR3 loop is CASSGSGTVGKLFF. In DNA form, the CDR3 reads TGTGCCAGCAGTGGATCCGGGACAGTGGGGAAACTGTTTTTT. Supplemented by reference TRBV2 and TRBJ1-4, the full variable domain reads EPEVTQTPSHQVTQMGQEVILRCVPISNHLYFYWYRQILGQKVEFLVSFYNNEISEKSEIFDDQFSVERPDGSNFTLKIRSTKLEDSAMYFCASSGSGTVGKLFFGSGTQLSVL.

This rearrangement joins TRBV11-2 to TRBJ2-7, with 7 bases that match TRBD1. In germline, CDR1 is SGHAT, CDR2 FQNNGV. The CDR3 has 15 amino acids. The V gene end was trimmed by 4 bases and the J gene end by 6 bases; junction bases not matched to a gene: 12. CDR3 amino acids: CASSYTGTEGLEQYF. The CDR3 DNA is TGTGCCAGCAGCTATACCGGGACAGAAGGGCTCGAGCAGTACTTC.

This chain links TRBV30 with TRBJ2-7; 10 bases line up with TRBD1. The CDR3 consists of 16 residues. Trimming removed 0 bases from V and 3 bases from J; junction bases left unmatched: 8. The germline CDR1 and CDR2 sequences are GTSNPN and SVGIG (reference sequence). The CDR3 is CAWSVLPRDRGYEQYF. CDR3 bases: TGTGCCTGGAGTGTCCTACCCCGGGACAGGGGCTACGAGCAGTACTTC.

This chain uses TRBV6-6 with TRBJ1-1, with TRBD1 matching over 7 bases. V lost 6 bases to trimming and J lost 8 bases; unmatched junction nucleotides: 9. Germline CDR1 reads MNHNY; CDR2 reads SVGAGI (reference sequence). The CDR3 contains 13 residues. CDR3 DNA: TGTGCCAGCAGAACCCCGGACAGGCTAGAAGCTTTCTTT. This codes for CASRTPDRLEAFF.

The V gene is TRBV28, the J gene TRBJ2-3; 13 nucleotides align to TRBD2. V shed 5 bases and J 5 bases; nucleotides not matched to a gene: 4. CDR1 MDHEN and CDR2 SYDVKM come from the germline V gene. The CDR3 contains 15 residues. Written as DNA, the CDR3 is TGTGCCAGCAGTCCCAGACTAGCGGGAGGAGATACGCAGTATTTT. It is translated as CASSPRLAGGDTQYF. Looking up the rest from reference TRBV28 and TRBJ2-3 gives the full variable domain: DVKVTQSSRYLVKRTGEKVFLECVQDMDHENMFWYRQDPGLGLRLIYFSYDVKMKEKGDIPEGYSVSREKKERFSLILESASTNQTSMYLCASSPRLAGGDTQYFGPGTRLTVL.

CDR3 protein: CASSQGVGRGYEQYF. CDR3 DNA: TGCGCCAGCAGCCAAGGGGTGGGCAGGGGTTACGAGCAGTACTTC. This chain joins TRBV4-1 and TRBJ2-7, with D perhaps matching TRBD1 (6 bases). The CDR3 totals 15 residues. Trimming removed 1 base at V and 4 bases at J, with 14 bases between. Per germline, CDR1 MGHRA and CDR2 YSYEKL.

The gene calls are TRBV5-1 and TRBJ1-4; D is possibly TRBD1 (5 bases). The ends were cut back, 0 bases at V and 4 bases at J, with 7 bases in the middle. Germline loops: CDR1 SGHRS, CDR2 YFSETQ. This CDR3 has 14 amino acids. The chain's CDR3 is CASSLGQLNEKLFF. In nucleotides, the CDR3 is TGCGCCAGCAGCTTGGGACAGCTTAATGAAAAACTGTTTTTT.

The chain carries TRBV7-8 and TRBJ2-7, with TRBD2 as a possible D gene (5 bases). Looked up from germline, CDR1 is SGHVS and CDR2 is FQNEAQ. Trimming pared 5 bases from V and 3 bases from J, leaving 20 bases between. The CDR3 totals 16 residues. The CDR3 DNA is TGTGCCAGCAGCCTTCGTACCTCACCGGGGAACTACGAGCAGTACTTC. Amino acid sequence: CASSLRTSPGNYEQYF.

J is TRBJ1-5 and V is TRBV4-1; possibly TRBD1 for D (6 bases). The CDR3 has 14 residues. Germline CDR1 is MGHRA and CDR2 is YSYEKL. The V and J ends lost 1 base and 9 bases respectively, with 13 bases between them. The CDR3 is CASSQVVRGGPQHF. For the CDR3, the DNA is TGCGCCAGCAGCCAAGTGGTCAGGGGCGGGCCCCAGCATTTT.

V gene TRBV2 combines with J gene TRBJ1-5, with D maybe TRBD1 (6 bases). Germline assignment: CDR1 SNHLY and CDR2 FYNNEI. CDR3 length equals 15 residues. The V gene lost 6 bases and the J gene lost 5 bases, with 17 bases spanning the gap. The CDR3: CASREQGSGDQPQHF. The CDR3, as DNA: TGTGCCAGCAGGGAACAGGGAAGCGGGGATCAGCCCCAGCATTTT.

The genes are TRBV29-1 and TRBJ2-3; 16 nucleotides align to TRBD2. V gave up 6 bases and J gave up 0 bases; unmatched junction bases: 6. The CDR3 totals 17 residues. Germline V gene lookup returns CDR1 SQVTM and CDR2 ANQGSEA. The CDR3 region is CSVAGTSGGGSTDTQYF. The CDR3 nucleotides read TGCAGCGTGGCCGGGACTAGCGGGGGGGGAAGCACAGATACGCAGTATTTT.

The chain is built from TRBV5-5 and TRBJ2-2; 8 bases line up with TRBD1. The CDR3 loop spans 16 amino acids. Germline trimming cut 3 bases from V and 5 bases from J; bases unmatched to any gene: 9. Per germline, CDR1 SGHKS and CDR2 YYEKEE (reference sequence). CDR3 in DNA: TGTGCCAGCAGCTCCTCAGGGGGCGCAAGGACCGGGGAGCTGTTTTTT. Protein product: CASSSSGGARTGELFF.

The chain uses TRBV6-5 and TRBJ1-1, with a weak D call TRBD1 (5 bases). Germline V CDR1 and CDR2: MNHEY, SVGAGI. The CDR3 totals 12 residues. The V gene lost 6 bases and the J gene lost 11 bases, with 16 bases spanning the gap. The chain's CDR3 is CASRAGTQGAFF. The CDR3 region has the DNA TGTGCCAGCAGGGCCGGGACCCAAGGCGCTTTCTTT.

The chain carries TRBV6-1 and TRBJ2-7, with D tentatively TRBD1 or TRBD2 (5 bases each). V lost 1 base and J 0 bases, leaving 7 bases between the germline ends. Germline assignment: CDR1 MNHNS and CDR2 SASEGT. The CDR3 is 14 amino acids. CDR3 sequence reads: CASSEGGSSYEQYF. Written as DNA, the CDR3 is TGTGCCAGCAGTGAAGGGGGGAGCTCCTACGAGCAGTACTTC.

This chain uses TRBV4-2 with TRBJ2-5, with D maybe TRBD2 (6 bases). Germline CDR1 reads LGHNA; CDR2 reads YNFKEQ. The CDR3 length is 13 residues. Trimming left V 5 bases short and J 3 bases short, with 10 bases between. The CDR3 is CASSASAKETQYF. DNA for the CDR3: TGTGCCAGCAGCGCTAGCGCGAAAGAGACCCAGTACTTC.